In its sample, the clone carrying this T cell receptor beta chain was seen once. Its antigen remains unidentified. This record comes from a study of shared clonotypes between healthy human individuals. Study observations and caveats: Of the naive CD4 clonotypes, approximately 5% were shared across a handful of donors.

V gave up 2 bases and J gave up 8 bases; unmatched junction bases: 7. The germline V gene encodes CDR1 WSHSY and CDR2 SAAADI. The CDR3 covers 15 residues. Naive CD8 cells comprised CD45RO-negative, CCR7-positively selected cells, excluding terminally differentiated effector memory CD45RA+ cells. Sequencing used immunoSEQ multiplex PCR; TCRdb keeps in-frame clones, though not all of them. The data show some 2.1 million clones, about 95% seen once. The sample consisted of naive CD8+ T cells sorted from blood. This TCR was recovered from a man between 18 and 35 years old in good health. The rearrangement joins TRBV10-2 to TRBJ2-1; 9 bases agree with TRBD2. The CDR3 DNA reads as TGCGCCAGCAGTGAGATAATAGCGGGAGAATATGAGCAGTTCTTC. Translating gives CASSEIIAGEYEQFF.